This entry lists 5 T cell receptor beta chains sequenced from one sample in a study of blood T cell repertoires in COVID-19. Produced via immunoSEQ multiplex PCR; TCRdb's table is partial and in-frame only. This repertoire shows more than 400,000 clones, about 90% found once; its top ten account for about 0.57%. Sequencing used PBMCs or T cells enriched from blood (not recorded which). The receptor source for this set is a man in his late teens or twenties who had recovered from COVID-19.

The rearrangement links TRBV28 to TRBJ2-5; D call uncertain. This CDR3 region has 13 residues. Per germline, CDR1 MDHEN and CDR2 SYDVKM. The V end was cut by 3 bases, the J end by 4 bases, with 9 bases between. The CDR3 here is CASSFSSPETQYF. CDR3 nucleotide sequence: TGTGCCAGCAGTTTTTCGAGCCCAGAGACCCAGTACTTC. The full variable domain, completed using reference TRBV28 and TRBJ2-5, is DVKVTQSSRYLVKRTGEKVFLECVQDMDHENMFWYRQDPGLGLRLIYFSYDVKMKEKGDIPEGYSVSREKKERFSLILESASTNQTSMYLCASSFSSPETQYFGPGTRLLVL.

This CDR3 is CATSRDRANTEAFF. CDR3 nucleotide sequence: TGTGCCACCAGCAGAGACAGGGCGAACACTGAAGCTTTCTTT. The chain couples TRBV15 to TRBJ1-1, with D perhaps TRBD1 (5 bases). Trimming took 0 bases from V and 1 from J, leaving 6 bases between them. Germline lookup yields CDR1 LNHNV and CDR2 YYDKDF (reference sequence). CDR3 length: 14 amino acids.

This rearrangement joins TRBV11-2 to TRBJ1-5; TRBD1 aligns across 8 bases. Germline V gene lookup returns CDR1 SGHAT and CDR2 FQNNGV. The V gene end was trimmed by 5 bases and the J gene end by 6 bases; junction bases not matched to a gene: 21. The length of the CDR3 is 19 residues. CDR3 in amino acids: CASSQTRGQEYHRGQPQHF. CDR3 coding DNA: TGTGCCAGCAGCCAAACTCGGGGACAGGAATACCATCGGGGTCAGCCCCAGCATTTT.

V is TRBV29-1 and J is TRBJ1-5; a weak D match, TRBD1 (5 bases). The germline V and J ends were trimmed by 4 bases and 11 bases, with 18 bases remaining between them. Germline V gives CDR1 SQVTM, CDR2 ANQGSEA. The CDR3 extends over 13 amino acids. The CDR3 bases are TGCAGCGTTGTACGGGCCTCGGGGGGATCCCAGCATTTT. Translating it yields CSVVRASGGSQHF.

V gene TRBV5-8 combines with J gene TRBJ1-2; 8 positions match TRBD1. Per germline, CDR1 SGHTS and CDR2 YDEGEE. The V segment lost 4 bases and the J segment 4 bases; nucleotides outside the gene matches: 3. The CDR3 consists of 13 residues. CDR3 loop: CASSRGQGYGYTF. CDR3 coding DNA: TGTGCCAGCAGCCGAGGACAGGGCTATGGCTACACCTTC.